This record covers a single TCR beta chain. The data originate from a study of T cells in Graves' hyperthyroidism and ophthalmopathy. Amplified TCR beta CDR3 regions derived from RNA transcripts. First-round RT-PCR of the TCR CDR3 relied on the HTBI primer set. TCRdb passed the multiplex PCR reads through MiXCR, listing each CDR3 protein once. The table lists around 600,000 distinct CDR3 sequences, more than 13% of them singletons, with roughly 7.7% in the top ten. The CDR3 covers 16 residues. V gave up 2 bases and J gave up 3 bases; unmatched junction bases: 5. CDR1 is SGHDT and CDR2 is YYEEEE in the germline V gene.

Specimen: blood. V is TRBV5-6 and J is TRBJ2-1, with 10 nucleotides matching TRBD2. The source of this sequence is a woman between 18 and 29 years old with Graves' ophthalmopathy. The CDR3 is CASSFGLAGDYNEQFF. For the CDR3, the DNA is TGTGCCAGCAGCTTTGGTCTAGCGGGGGACTACAATGAGCAGTTCTTC.